The entry below gives a single TCR beta chain sequence along with its context. A much larger clonotype is one base distant, so this may be a read error. This sample was included in a study of blood T cells in healthy people across ages. Germline values: CDR1 MNHEY, CDR2 SVGEGT. V was trimmed by 8 bases and J by 1 base, leaving 18 bases between them. This CDR3 region has 16 residues. With a J-beta primer mix and a sample-barcoded 5' primer, a second PCR ran 7 to 11 cycles. TCRdb re-analysed the 5' RACE reads in MiXCR, keeping a single row per CDR3 protein. The table shows around 870,000 distinct CDR3 sequences, with less than 35% occurring only once.

This TCR was recovered from an elderly woman in good health. The chain is built from TRBV6-2 or TRBV6-3 and TRBJ1-5; no definite D call. Sequencing was done on a sample of blood. This CDR3 is CASAMRPIKSNQPQHF. The CDR3 nucleotides read TGTGCCAGCGCGATGAGGCCGATAAAGAGCAATCAGCCCCAGCATTTT.